This TCR beta chain was sequenced for a study of OX40 agonist ivuxolimab in advanced cancers. Study conclusions and caveats: The CD4+ and CD8+ T cells in the blood had expanded clonally by week 6 at 0.1 to 3.0 mg/kg.

Profiling relied on immunoSEQ multiplex PCR, and the TCRdb table lists in-frame clones only, not all of them. The repertoire holds roughly 53,000 clones, with around 84% as singletons. Germline V lookup: CDR1 SGHDT, CDR2 YYEEEE. The V and J ends lost 4 bases and 4 bases, in that order; junction bases with no gene match: 10. The CDR3 is 16 amino acids. Concerning this clone itself: Antigen unknown.

The source of this sequence is an adult with an advanced solid tumor such as melanoma, head and neck, liver or kidney cancer. The source material was CD4+ or CD8+ T cells sorted from blood, sampled in a trial of the OX40 agonist ivuxolimab. This chain links TRBV5-6 with TRBJ2-2; TRBD1 aligns across 7 bases. CDR3 in DNA: TGTGCCAGCAGCCAGTTTACAGGGGTGAGCACCGGGGAGCTGTTTTTT. This encodes CASSQFTGVSTGELFF.